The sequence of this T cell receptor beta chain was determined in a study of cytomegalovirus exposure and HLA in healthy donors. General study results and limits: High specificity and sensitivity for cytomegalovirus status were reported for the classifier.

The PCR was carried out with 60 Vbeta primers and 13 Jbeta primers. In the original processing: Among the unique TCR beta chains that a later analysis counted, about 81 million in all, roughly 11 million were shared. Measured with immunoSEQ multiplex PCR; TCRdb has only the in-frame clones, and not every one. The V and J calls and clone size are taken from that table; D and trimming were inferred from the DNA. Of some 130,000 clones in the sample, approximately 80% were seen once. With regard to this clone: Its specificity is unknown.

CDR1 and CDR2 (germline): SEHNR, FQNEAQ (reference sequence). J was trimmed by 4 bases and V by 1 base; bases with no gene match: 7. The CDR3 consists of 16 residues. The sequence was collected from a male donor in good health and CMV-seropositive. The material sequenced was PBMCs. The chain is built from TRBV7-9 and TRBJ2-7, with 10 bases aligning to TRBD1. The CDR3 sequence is CASSLGPPGQGYEQYF. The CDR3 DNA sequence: TGTGCCAGCAGCTTAGGCCCCCCGGGACAGGGGTACGAGCAGTACTTC.